This section outlines one TCR beta chain sequence together with its context. These data come from a study of blood T cell repertoires in COVID-19. Study processing details: For nucleated cells, counts were estimated from reference gene primer amplification. The repertoire was sequenced with immunoSEQ multiplex PCR; TCRdb's copy has only in-frame clones and lacks some. For V, J and clone size, that table is used; D and trimming come from the DNA. The data contain about 140,000 clones, about 76% of them singletons. This sequence was found in a human donor in a cohort sampled during active COVID-19. What was sequenced was peripheral blood.

The CDR3 nucleotides are TGTGCCAGCAGCTCCGGGACATACTATGGCTACACCTTC. Its translation is CASSSGTYYGYTF. This chain uses TRBV28 with TRBJ1-2; TRBD1 might be the D (6 bases). This CDR3 spans 13 amino acids. Trimming left V 6 bases short and J 3 bases short, with 11 bases between. The germline V gene encodes CDR1 MDHEN and CDR2 SYDVKM.